This TCR beta chain was obtained from a study of PD-L1 blockade in urothelial cancer (dated by TCRdb to about 2017). Study-wide context: All patients started therapy in about 2014 and received atezolizumab 1,200 mg intravenously every 3 weeks. About 85% of the roughly 29 patients were males with bladder-origin urothelial cancer, and about 60% of the 29 reported a prior smoking history. Patients had an ECOG performance status of 0 or 1 and had received between 0 and 3 prior chemotherapy regimens. Blood samples were analyzed at 3 weeks after treatment start (second dose) and at 6 weeks after treatment start. Blood samples gave median yields of around 150,000 T cells and more than 80,000 unique TCRs, along with a median clonality of around 0.075. The study was an exploratory multi-omic analysis of somatic, immune and clinical correlates of response to PD-L1 blockade with atezolizumab in urothelial cancer. Pretreatment tumor samples, along with matched peripheral blood serially collected before and after atezolizumab treatment, were subjected to TCR sequencing. Durable clinical benefit was defined as a progression-free survival longer than 6 months, and TCR features were additionally tested against progression-free survival and overall survival. In the same patients, whole exome sequencing and RNA sequencing of pretreatment tumors were performed in addition to TCR sequencing. Durable clinical benefit was achieved by nine patients but not by the remaining 20. Pretreatment blood TCR-seq was available for fewer than 30 patients, at least one posttreatment blood collection was obtained for approximately 25 patients, and tumor TCR-seq was available for approximately 25 patients.

Broad study findings and their caveats: Because the sample size was small (n = 29) and many of the analyses were exploratory, the results are meant to be hypothesis-generating. Patients with durable benefit showed greater expansion of tumor-associated TCR clones in peripheral blood 3 weeks after starting treatment (n ≈ 20, p = 0.022). Improved progression-free and overall survival was associated with having pretreatment peripheral blood TCR clonality below the median.

A note on this clone: Its antigen specificity is not known. The sample holds no much larger clone one base away, and base qualities are not on file.

CDR1 and CDR2, looked up from the germline V gene, are KGHSY and FQNENV. V ends up 4 bases short and J 2 bases short, with an unmatched junction base count of 13. Spanning cysteine to phenylalanine, the CDR3 consists of 17 amino acids. CDR3 DNA is the only sequence kept; it has 51 bases, read in frame from the first base. Synthetic TCR analog templates were spiked into each PCR to estimate absolute template abundance from read counts. The immunoSEQ assay was used to amplify TCRbeta CDR3 regions from genomic DNA with bias-controlled V and J gene primers. Sequencing of rearranged TCRbeta segments was performed at approximately 20X coverage. Regarding the original processing steps: Sequencing errors were corrected by clustering, and CDR3s were annotated against IMGT so that V, D and J genes could be assigned. Out-of-frame and stop-codon sequences were excluded, and only productive TCRbeta rearrangements were used in downstream analyses. Clonality was calculated as one minus the Shannon entropy normalized by the log of the number of unique productive sequences. Fisher's exact test with Benjamini-Hochberg correction, at a threshold of adjusted p below 0.01, was used to find clones that differed between time points or between blood and tumor. What TCRdb holds here is the immuneACCESS table cut down to in-frame rearrangements. Part of the clones is not present; checked against another copy, under half of the missing clones reflect an unresolved V gene, and the others are unexplained. V and J calls plus clone size are reproduced from that table; the DNA served to infer D and trimming. The sample has 95,000 or so clones on record, more than 75% of them singletons. The ten largest clones take up about 2% of the sample.

This sample's time point label indicates: pretreatment peripheral blood. A total of 25 to 35 patients with locally advanced or metastatic urothelial carcinoma, treated at Memorial Sloan Kettering on a trial protocol, made up the cohort. Peripheral blood mononuclear cells were collected pretreatment and during treatment, with between 1 and 8 total time points obtained per patient. The Qiagen DNeasy Blood extraction kit was used to purify genomic DNA from total PBMCs and from tumor samples. PBMCs were collected pretreatment and during treatment, and were isolated and stored as previously described. The rearrangement combines TRBV16 with TRBJ1-1; 7 bases in between match TRBD1. This clonotype was obtained from a man aged 55 to 70 with urothelial cancer. The sequencing here drew on PBMCs, taken around atezolizumab (anti-PD-L1) treatment. Read as DNA, the sequence is TGTGCCAGCAGCCGGTTCGCAGGGGGGTCCATAAACACTGAAGCTTTCTTT. Its product reads: CASSRFAGGSINTEAFF. The reference TRBV16 and TRBJ1-1 proteins fill in what lies around the CDR3, so the full variable domain reads GEEVAQTPKHLVRGEGQKAKLYCAPIKGHSYVFWYQQVLKNEFKFLISFQNENVFDETGMPKERFSAKCLPNSPCSLEIQATKLEDSAVYFCASSRFAGGSINTEAFFGQGTRLTVV.